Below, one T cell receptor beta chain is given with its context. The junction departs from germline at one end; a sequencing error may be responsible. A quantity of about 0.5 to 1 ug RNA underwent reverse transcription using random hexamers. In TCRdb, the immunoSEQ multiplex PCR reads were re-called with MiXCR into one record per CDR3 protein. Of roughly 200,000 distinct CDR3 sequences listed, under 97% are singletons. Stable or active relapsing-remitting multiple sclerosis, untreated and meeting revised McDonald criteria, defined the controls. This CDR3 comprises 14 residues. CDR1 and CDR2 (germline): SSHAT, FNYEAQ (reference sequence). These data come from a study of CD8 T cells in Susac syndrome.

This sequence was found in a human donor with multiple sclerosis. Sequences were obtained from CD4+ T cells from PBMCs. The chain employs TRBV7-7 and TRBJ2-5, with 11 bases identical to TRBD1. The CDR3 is CASTGAGTGGTQYF. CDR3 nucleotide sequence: TGTGCTAGCACCGGCGCCGGGACAGGGGGAACCCAGTACTTC.